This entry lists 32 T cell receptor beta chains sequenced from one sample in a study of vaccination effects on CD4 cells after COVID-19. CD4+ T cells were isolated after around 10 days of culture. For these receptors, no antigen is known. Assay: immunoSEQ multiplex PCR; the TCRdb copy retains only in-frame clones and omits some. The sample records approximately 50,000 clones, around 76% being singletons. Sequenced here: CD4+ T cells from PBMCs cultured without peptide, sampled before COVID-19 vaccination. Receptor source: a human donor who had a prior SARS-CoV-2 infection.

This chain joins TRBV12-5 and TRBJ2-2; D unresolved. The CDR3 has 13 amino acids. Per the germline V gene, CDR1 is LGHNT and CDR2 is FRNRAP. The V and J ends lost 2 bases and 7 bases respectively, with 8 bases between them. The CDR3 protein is CASGLRGRGELFF. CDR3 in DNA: TGTGCTAGTGGTTTGAGAGGTCGCGGGGAGCTGTTTTTT.

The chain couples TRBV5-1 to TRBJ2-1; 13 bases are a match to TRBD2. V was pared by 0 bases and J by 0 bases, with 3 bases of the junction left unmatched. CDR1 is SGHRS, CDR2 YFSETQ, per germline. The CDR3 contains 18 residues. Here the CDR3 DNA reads TGCGCCAGCAGCTTGGGACTAGCGGGGGGCCACTCCTACAATGAGCAGTTCTTC. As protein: CASSLGLAGGHSYNEQFF.

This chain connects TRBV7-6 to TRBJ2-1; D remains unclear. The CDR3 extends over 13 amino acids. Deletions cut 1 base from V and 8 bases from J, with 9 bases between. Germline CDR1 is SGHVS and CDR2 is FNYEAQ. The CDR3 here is CASSLGPRDEQFF. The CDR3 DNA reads TGTGCCAGCAGCTTAGGACCGAGAGATGAGCAGTTCTTC. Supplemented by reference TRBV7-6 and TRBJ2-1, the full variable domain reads GAGVSQSPRYKVTKRGQDVALRCDPISGHVSLYWYRQALGQGPEFLTYFNYEAQQDKSGLPNDRFSAERPEGSISTLTIQRTEQRDSAMYRCASSLGPRDEQFFGPGTRLTVL.

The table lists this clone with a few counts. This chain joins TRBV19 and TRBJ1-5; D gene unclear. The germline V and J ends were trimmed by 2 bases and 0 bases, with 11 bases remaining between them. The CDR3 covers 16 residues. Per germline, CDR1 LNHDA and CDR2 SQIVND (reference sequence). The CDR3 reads CASSIPRRDSNQPQHF. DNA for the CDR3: TGTGCCAGTAGTATACCCAGGAGGGATAGCAATCAGCCCCAGCATTTT.

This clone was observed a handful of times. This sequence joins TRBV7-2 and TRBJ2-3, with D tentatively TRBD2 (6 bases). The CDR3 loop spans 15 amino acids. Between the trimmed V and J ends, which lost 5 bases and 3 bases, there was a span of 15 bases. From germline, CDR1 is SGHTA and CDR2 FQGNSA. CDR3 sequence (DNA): TGTGCCAGCAGCCTCGGACTATTCAGGACAGATACGCAGTATTTT. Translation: CASSLGLFRTDTQYF.

DNA for the CDR3: TGTGCCAGCTCACGAGGAATGGTTTTAGCGGGAGGGCAAGAGACCCAGTACTTC. Protein sequence: CASSRGMVLAGGQETQYF. The rearrangement joins TRBV18 to TRBJ2-5; 11 bases map to TRBD2. This CDR3 is 18 amino acids long. Germline assignment: CDR1 KGHSH and CDR2 LQKENI. V was clipped by 4 bases and J by 2 bases; unmatched bases: 12.

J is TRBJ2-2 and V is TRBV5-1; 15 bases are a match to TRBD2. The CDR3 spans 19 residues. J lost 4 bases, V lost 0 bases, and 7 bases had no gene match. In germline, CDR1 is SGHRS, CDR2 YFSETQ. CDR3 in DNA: TGCGCCAGCAGCTTGGGGGGACTAGCGGGGGGCCCGGGCACCGGGGAGCTGTTTTTT. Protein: CASSLGGLAGGPGTGELFF.

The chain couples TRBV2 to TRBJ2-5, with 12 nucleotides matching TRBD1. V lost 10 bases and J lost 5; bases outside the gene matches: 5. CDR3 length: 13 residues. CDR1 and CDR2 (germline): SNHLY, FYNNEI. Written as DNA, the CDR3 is TGTGCCACCGGGACAGGGGGCACCGAGACCCAGTACTTC. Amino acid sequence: CATGTGGTETQYF.

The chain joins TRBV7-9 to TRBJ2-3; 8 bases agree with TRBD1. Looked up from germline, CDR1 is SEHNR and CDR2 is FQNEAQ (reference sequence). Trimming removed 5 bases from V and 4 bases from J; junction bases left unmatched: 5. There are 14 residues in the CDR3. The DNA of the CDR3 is TGTGCCAGCAGCCTGGGACAGGCTGCAGATACGCAGTATTTT. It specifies CASSLGQAADTQYF.

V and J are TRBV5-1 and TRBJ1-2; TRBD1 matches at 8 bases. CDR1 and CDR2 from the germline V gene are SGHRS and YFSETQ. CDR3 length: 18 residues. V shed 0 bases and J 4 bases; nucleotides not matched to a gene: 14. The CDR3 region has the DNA TGCGCCAGCAGCTTGGGGGGACCAGGGGGCCGCTCCTCCTATGGCTACACCTTC. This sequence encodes CASSLGGPGGRSSYGYTF.

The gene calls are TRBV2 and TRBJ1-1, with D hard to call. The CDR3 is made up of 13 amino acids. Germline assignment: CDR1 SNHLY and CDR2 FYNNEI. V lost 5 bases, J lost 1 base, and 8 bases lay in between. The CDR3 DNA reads TGTGCCAGCAGTCCTGAGACGAACACTGAAGCTTTCTTT. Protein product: CASSPETNTEAFF.

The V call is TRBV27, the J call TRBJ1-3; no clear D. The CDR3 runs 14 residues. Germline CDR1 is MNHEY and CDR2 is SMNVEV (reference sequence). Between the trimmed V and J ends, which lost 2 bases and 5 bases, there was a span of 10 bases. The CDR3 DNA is TGTGCCAGCAGTTTAGACCCATTTAGAAACACCATATATTTT. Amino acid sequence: CASSLDPFRNTIYF.

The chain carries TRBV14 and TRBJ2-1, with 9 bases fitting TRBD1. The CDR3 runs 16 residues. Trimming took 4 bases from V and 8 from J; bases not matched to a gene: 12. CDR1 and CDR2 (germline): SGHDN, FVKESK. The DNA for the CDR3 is TGTGCCAGCAGCCCGGTATTGGGACAGGGTTCTCATGAGCAGTTCTTC. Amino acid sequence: CASSPVLGQGSHEQFF.

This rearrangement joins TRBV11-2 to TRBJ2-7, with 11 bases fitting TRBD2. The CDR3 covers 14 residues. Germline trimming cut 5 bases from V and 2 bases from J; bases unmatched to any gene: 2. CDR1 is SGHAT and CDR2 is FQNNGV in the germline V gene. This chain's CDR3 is CASSPTSGTYEQYF. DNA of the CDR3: TGTGCCAGCAGCCCGACTAGCGGGACCTACGAGCAGTACTTC.

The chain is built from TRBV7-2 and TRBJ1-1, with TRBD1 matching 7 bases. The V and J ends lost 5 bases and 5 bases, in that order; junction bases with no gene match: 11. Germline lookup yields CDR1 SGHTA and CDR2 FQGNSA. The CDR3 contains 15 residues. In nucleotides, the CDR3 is TGTGCCAGCAGCCAACAGGGGTTCGAAGGGACTGAAGCTTTCTTT. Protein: CASSQQGFEGTEAFF.

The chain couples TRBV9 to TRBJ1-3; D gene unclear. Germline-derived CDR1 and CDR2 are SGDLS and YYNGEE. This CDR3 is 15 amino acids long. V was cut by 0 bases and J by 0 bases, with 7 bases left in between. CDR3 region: CASSVVANSGNTIYF. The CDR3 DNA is TGTGCCAGCAGCGTAGTTGCCAACTCTGGAAACACCATATATTTT.

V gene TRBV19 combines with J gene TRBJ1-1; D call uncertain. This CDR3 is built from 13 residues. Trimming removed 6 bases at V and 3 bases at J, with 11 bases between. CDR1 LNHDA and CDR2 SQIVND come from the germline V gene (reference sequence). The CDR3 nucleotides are TGTGCCAGTAGCGAGCGGGCGTACACTGAAGCTTTCTTT. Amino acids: CASSERAYTEAFF.

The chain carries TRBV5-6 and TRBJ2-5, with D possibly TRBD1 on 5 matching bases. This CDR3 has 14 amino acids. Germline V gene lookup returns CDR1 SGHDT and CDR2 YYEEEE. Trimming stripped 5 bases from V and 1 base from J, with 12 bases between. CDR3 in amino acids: CASSKGNLQETQYF. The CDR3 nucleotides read TGTGCCAGCAGTAAGGGGAACCTCCAAGAGACCCAGTACTTC.

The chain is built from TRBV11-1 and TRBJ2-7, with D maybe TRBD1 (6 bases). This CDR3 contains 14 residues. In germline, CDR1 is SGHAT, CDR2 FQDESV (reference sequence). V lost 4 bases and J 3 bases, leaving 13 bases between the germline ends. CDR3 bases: TGTGCCAGCAGCTACCGGGACATGATCTACGAGCAGTACTTC. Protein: CASSYRDMIYEQYF.

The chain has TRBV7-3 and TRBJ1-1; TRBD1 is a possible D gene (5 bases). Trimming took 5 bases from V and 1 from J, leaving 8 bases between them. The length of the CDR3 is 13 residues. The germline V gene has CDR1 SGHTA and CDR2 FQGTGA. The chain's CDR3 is CASSATANTEAFF. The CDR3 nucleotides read TGTGCCAGCAGCGCGACAGCGAACACTGAAGCTTTCTTT.

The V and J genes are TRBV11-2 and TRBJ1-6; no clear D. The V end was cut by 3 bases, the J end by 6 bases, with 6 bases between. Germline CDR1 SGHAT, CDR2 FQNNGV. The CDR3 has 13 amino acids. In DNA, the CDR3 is TGTGCCAGCAGCTTGCACAGTAATTCACCCCTCCACTTT. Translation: CASSLHSNSPLHF. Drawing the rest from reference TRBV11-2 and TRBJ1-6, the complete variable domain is EAGVAQSPRYKIIEKRQSVAFWCNPISGHATLYWYQQILGQGPKLLIQFQNNGVVDDSQLPKDRFSAERLKGVDSTLKIQPAKLEDSAVYLCASSLHSNSPLHFGNGTRLTVT.

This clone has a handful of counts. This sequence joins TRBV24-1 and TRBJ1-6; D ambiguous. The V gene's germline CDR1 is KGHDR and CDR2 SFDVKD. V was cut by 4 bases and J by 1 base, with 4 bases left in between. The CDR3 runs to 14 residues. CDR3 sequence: CATSEGSYNSPLHF. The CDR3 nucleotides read TGTGCCACCAGTGAGGGTTCCTATAATTCACCCCTCCACTTT.

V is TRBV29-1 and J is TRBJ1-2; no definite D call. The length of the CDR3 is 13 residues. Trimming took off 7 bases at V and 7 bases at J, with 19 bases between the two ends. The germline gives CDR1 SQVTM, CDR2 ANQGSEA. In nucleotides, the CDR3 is TGCAGCGCCCCCGACCGGGTCGGGTTTGGCTACACCTTC. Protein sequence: CSAPDRVGFGYTF.

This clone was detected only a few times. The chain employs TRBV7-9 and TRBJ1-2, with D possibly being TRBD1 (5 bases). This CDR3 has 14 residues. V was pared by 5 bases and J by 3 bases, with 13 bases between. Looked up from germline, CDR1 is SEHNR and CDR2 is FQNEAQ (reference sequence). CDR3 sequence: CASSPRDYYYGYTF. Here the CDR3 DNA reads TGTGCCAGCAGCCCCAGGGACTATTACTATGGCTACACCTTC. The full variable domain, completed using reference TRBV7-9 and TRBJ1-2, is DTGVSQNPRHKITKRGQNVTFRCDPISEHNRLYWYRQTLGQGPEFLTYFQNEAQLEKSRLLSDRFSAERPKGSFSTLEIQRTEQGDSAMYLCASSPRDYYYGYTFGSGTRLTVV.

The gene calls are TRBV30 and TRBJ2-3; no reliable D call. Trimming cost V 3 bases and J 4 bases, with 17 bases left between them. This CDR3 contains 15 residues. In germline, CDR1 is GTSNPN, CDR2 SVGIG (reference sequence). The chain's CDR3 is CAWSDGSLRPDTQYF. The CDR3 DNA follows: TGTGCCTGGAGCGACGGGTCCCTTAGACCAGATACGCAGTATTTT. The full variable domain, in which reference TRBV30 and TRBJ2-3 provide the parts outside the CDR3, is SQTIHQWPATLVQPVGSPLSLECTVEGTSNPNLYWYRQAAGRGLQLLFYSVGIGQISSEVPQNLSASRPQDRQFILSSKKLLLSDSGFYLCAWSDGSLRPDTQYFGPGTRLTVL.

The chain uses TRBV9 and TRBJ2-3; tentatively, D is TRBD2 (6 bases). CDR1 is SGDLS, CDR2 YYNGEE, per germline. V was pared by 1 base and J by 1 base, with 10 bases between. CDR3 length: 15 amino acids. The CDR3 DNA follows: TGTGCCAGCAGCGTAACGGGGGAAGGCACAGATACGCAGTATTTT. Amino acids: CASSVTGEGTDTQYF.

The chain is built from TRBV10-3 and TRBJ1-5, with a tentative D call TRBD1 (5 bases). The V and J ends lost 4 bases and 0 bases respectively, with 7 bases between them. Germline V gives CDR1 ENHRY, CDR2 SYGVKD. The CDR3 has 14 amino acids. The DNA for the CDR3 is TGTGCCATCAGTGGGGACTTTAGCAATCAGCCCCAGCATTTT. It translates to CAISGDFSNQPQHF.

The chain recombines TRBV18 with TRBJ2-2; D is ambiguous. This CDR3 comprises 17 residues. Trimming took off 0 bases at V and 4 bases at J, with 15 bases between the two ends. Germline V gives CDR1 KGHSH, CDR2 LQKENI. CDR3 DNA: TGTGCCAGCTCACCACCCGTAGGTCCTACGGGCACCGGGGAGCTGTTTTTT. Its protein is CASSPPVGPTGTGELFF.

CDR3 residues: CAISEGRQYF. DNA of the CDR3: TGTGCCATCAGTGAGGGCAGGCAGTACTTC. The rearrangement joins TRBV10-3 to TRBJ1-2; D is unresolved. The tail of the sequence fits TRBJ2-7 better, so the J call may be wrong. The CDR3 contains 10 residues. The germline gives CDR1 ENHRY, CDR2 SYGVKD.

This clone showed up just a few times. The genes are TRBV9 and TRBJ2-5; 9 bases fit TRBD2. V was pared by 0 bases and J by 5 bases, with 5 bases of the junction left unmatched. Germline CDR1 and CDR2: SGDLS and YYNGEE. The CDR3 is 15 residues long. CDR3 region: CASSVAWSGGETQYF. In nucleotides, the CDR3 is TGTGCCAGCAGCGTAGCGTGGAGCGGGGGGGAGACCCAGTACTTC.

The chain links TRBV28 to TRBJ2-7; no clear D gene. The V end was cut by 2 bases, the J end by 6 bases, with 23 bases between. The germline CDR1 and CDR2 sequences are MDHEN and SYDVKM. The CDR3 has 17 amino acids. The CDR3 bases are TGTGCCAGCAGTTTACCCGACCCGGGTAGCATATTACGCGAGCAGTACTTC. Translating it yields CASSLPDPGSILREQYF.

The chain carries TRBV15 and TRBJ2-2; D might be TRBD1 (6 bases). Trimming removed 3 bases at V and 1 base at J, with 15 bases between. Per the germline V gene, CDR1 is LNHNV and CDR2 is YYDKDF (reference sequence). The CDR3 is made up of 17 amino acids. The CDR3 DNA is TGTGCCACCAGCAGCCGCGACAGGCTCCTGAACACCGGGGAGCTGTTTTTT. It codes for CATSSRDRLLNTGELFF. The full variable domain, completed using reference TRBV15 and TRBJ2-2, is DAMVIQNPRYQVTQFGKPVTLSCSQTLNHNVMYWYQQKSSQAPKLLFHYYDKDFNNEADTPDNFQSRRPNTSFCFLDIRSPGLGDTAMYLCATSSRDRLLNTGELFFGEGSRLTVL.